This T cell receptor (beta chain) emerged from a study of response to subunit inactivated influenza vaccine. Study-level points and caveats: The authors offered the suggestion that each seasonal influenza vaccination recruits few new T cells.

This CDR3 spans 13 amino acids. V was trimmed by 4 bases and J by 8 bases, leaving 11 bases between them. Germline CDR1 reads MNHNY; CDR2 reads SVGAGI (reference sequence). Comment on this clonotype: The antigen is not known.

TCRdb re-analysed the RT-PCR reads in MiXCR, keeping a single row per CDR3 protein. The sample holds some 800,000 distinct CDR3 sequences, less than 25% seen once. The genes are TRBV6-6 and TRBJ1-4; D remains unclear. This clonotype originated in a man in his fifties who received an inactivated influenza vaccine. The source material was PBMCs from blood, sampled 5 to 6 days after vaccination. The CDR3 sequence: CASSSPSSEKLFF. The CDR3 coding sequence is TGTGCCAGCAGTTCCCCTTCGAGCGAAAAACTGTTTTTT.